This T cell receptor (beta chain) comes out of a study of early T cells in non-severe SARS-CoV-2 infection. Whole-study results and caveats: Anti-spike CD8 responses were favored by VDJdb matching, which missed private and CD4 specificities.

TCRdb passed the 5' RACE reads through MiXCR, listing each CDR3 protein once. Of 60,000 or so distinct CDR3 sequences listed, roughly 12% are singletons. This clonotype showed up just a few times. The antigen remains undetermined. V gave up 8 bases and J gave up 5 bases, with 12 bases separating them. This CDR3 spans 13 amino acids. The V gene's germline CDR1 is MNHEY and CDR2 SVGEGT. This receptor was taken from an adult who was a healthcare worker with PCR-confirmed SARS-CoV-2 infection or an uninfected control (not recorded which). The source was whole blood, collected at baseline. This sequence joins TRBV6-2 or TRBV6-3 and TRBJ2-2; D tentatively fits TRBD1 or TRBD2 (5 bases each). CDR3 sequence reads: CASSRGWTGELFF. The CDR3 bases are TGTGCCAGCTCGAGGGGCTGGACCGGGGAGCTGTTTTTT.